What follows describes a single T cell receptor (beta chain). Its specificity is not known. These data originate in a study of T cell repertoires in cytomegalovirus infection. Study-wide context: From public TCR beta signatures came an indication of both CMV infection and matching HLA type. Study-level points and caveats: Clonotypes of TCR beta that were HLA-C-restricted and CMV-specific dominated the ex vivo response.

TCRdb processed the reads anew with MiXCR; each CDR3 protein has one entry. The sample contains 150,000 to 200,000 distinct CDR3 sequences, approximately 19% of which appear only once. Germline-derived CDR1 and CDR2 are WSHSY and SAAADI. This CDR3 region has 15 residues. The germline V and J ends were trimmed by 6 bases and 6 bases, with 17 bases remaining between them. The TCR originated in a human donor in good health (CMV status not recorded). Some clones in this sample may be carry-over from other donors' samples. V is TRBV10-2 and J is TRBJ2-2; D could derive from TRBD1 or TRBD2 (5 bases each). What was sequenced was PBMCs. The CDR3 DNA reads TGCGCCAGCAGAGAGACGGGACGTAGGGCCGGGGAGCTGTTTTTT. As protein: CASRETGRRAGELFF.